These T cell receptor beta chains were read from a single sample in a study of T cells in Graves' hyperthyroidism and ophthalmopathy. TCRdb analysed the multiplex PCR reads with MiXCR anew, one entry per CDR3 protein. This sample has 500,000 to 600,000 distinct CDR3 sequences, with about half found just once. The sequencing input was peripheral blood or thyroid tissue (not recorded which). The receptors come from a woman aged 18-35 years with Graves' hyperthyroidism. The CDR3 runs from the conserved cysteine through the conserved F or W. A D gene is named only where the DNA matches it firmly. Part of the rows lack a size; the others show once, few, many or a class for expanded clones.

>NA|TRBV5-1|many|11|TRBJ2-7
CASGIGYEQYF
TGCGCCAGCGGCATAGGCTACGAGCAGTACTTC
>NA|TRBV6-5|many|14|TRBJ2-7
CASSSTAENYEQYF
TGTGCCAGCAGTTCGACCGCGGAGAACTACGAGCAGTACTTC
>NA|TRBV14|many|14|TRBJ1-5
CASSQEGPRWPQHF
TGTGCCAGCAGCCAAGAGGGGCCCCGGTGGCCCCAGCATTTT
>NA|TRBV4-1|many|14|TRBJ2-7
CASSQPVGSYEQYF
TGCGCCAGCAGCCAACCTGTGGGGTCCTACGAGCAGTACTTC
>TRBD2|TRBV2|few|15|TRBJ2-1
CASSEGAGGPDEQFF
TGTGCCAGCAGTGAAGGAGCGGGAGGGCCAGATGAGCAGTTCTTC
>NA|TRBV20-1|NA|14|TRBJ2-7
CRDLGGTTSYEQYF
TGCAGGGACTTGGGGGGAACTACCTCCTACGAGCAGTACTTC
>NA|TRBV19|many|15|TRBJ2-7
CASSASGASSYEQYF
TGTGCCAGTAGTGCCTCCGGGGCTAGCTCCTACGAGCAGTACTTC
>NA|TRBV13|NA|16|TRBJ1-5
CASSLGAPQGNQPQHF
TGTGCCAGCAGCTTAGGAGCGCCGCAGGGCAATCAGCCCCAGCATTTT
>NA|TRBV5-4|many|14|TRBJ1-1
CASRIPGRETEAFF
TGTGCCAGCAGGATCCCGGGGAGGGAGACTGAAGCTTTCTTT
>NA|TRBV24-1|few|15|TRBJ2-3
CATSDSRPSADTQYF
TGTGCCACCAGTGATTCCCGACCCTCTGCGGATACGCAGTATTTT
>NA|TRBV12-3/TRBV12-4|many|14|TRBJ1-5
CASRAQGRNQPQHF
TGTGCCAGCAGAGCTCAGGGGAGGAATCAGCCCCAGCATTTT
>NA|TRBV14|many|16|TRBJ2-2
CASSPFLGLNTGELFF
TGTGCCAGCAGCCCTTTCCTGGGACTTAACACCGGGGAGCTGTTTTTT
>TRBD1|TRBV29-1|NA|14|TRBJ1-5
CSVGDRVGSQPQHF
TGCAGCGTAGGGGACAGGGTAGGCTCTCAGCCCCAGCATTTT
>NA|TRBV30|few|15|TRBJ1-4
CALDREGGTNEKLFF
TGTGCCCTAGACCGAGAAGGTGGCACTAATGAAAAACTGTTTTTT
>TRBD1|TRBV5-6|NA|19|TRBJ1-1
CASSLDLGQVSFGNTEAFF
TGTGCCAGCAGCTTGGATCTGGGACAGGTATCATTTGGGAACACTGAAGCTTTCTTT
>TRBD2|TRBV29-1|NA|14|TRBJ2-7
CSVSGGGRGYEQYF
TGCAGCGTTAGTGGTGGCGGGAGAGGATACGAGCAGTACTTC
>NA|TRBV2|NA|17|TRBJ2-2
CASSTTGTSLSVGELFF
TGTGCCAGCAGTACCACCGGGACGTCCCTCTCCGTCGGGGAGCTGTTTTTT
>NA|TRBV9|many|12|TRBJ1-1
CASSVGGSEAFF
TGTGCCAGCAGCGTAGGAGGCTCTGAAGCTTTCTTT
>NA|TRBV11-2|many|14|TRBJ2-5
CASSLAGVQETQYF
TGTGCCAGCAGCTTAGCGGGGGTACAAGAGACCCAGTACTTC
>NA|TRBV10-3|many|14|TRBJ2-5
CAISKGLYQETQYF
TGTGCCATCAGTAAGGGCCTCTACCAAGAGACCCAGTACTTC
>NA|TRBV9|many|13|TRBJ2-7
CASSPRGWSEQYF
TGTGCCAGCAGCCCAAGGGGTTGGAGCGAGCAGTACTTC
>NA|TRBV5-1|few|15|TRBJ2-1
CASSLAGADYNEQFF
TGCGCCAGCAGCTTGGCGGGAGCAGACTACAATGAGCAGTTCTTC
>NA|TRBV29-1|NA|11|TRBJ2-5
CSVEMLGTQYF
TGCAGCGTTGAAATGTTGGGGACCCAGTACTTC
>TRBD2|TRBV29-1|NA|14|TRBJ2-3
CSAGLAGGTDTQYF
TGCAGCGCAGGACTAGCGGGAGGCACAGATACGCAGTATTTT
>TRBD1|TRBV7-9|many|16|TRBJ1-3
CASSLITGGTGNTIYF
TGTGCCAGCAGCTTAATCACAGGGGGAACAGGAAACACCATATATTTT
>NA|TRBV19|NA|13|TRBJ1-5
CARDGRPNQPQHF
TGTGCTAGAGATGGGAGGCCCAATCAGCCCCAGCATTTT
>NA|TRBV2|NA|15|TRBJ2-7
CASVEGRGLRGKQYF
TGTGCCAGCGTTGAGGGTCGTGGCCTCCGCGGGAAGCAGTACTTC
>NA|TRBV24-1|few|17|TRBJ2-1
CATSDYRRRDSYNEQFF
TGTGCCACCAGTGATTATCGTCGGCGGGACTCCTACAATGAGCAGTTCTTC
>NA|TRBV7-2|many|15|TRBJ2-7
CASSLTAESSYEQYF
TGTGCCAGCAGCTTAACTGCCGAAAGCTCCTACGAGCAGTACTTC
>NA|TRBV2|once|13|TRBJ2-7
CATKGSRSGEQYF
TGTGCCACCAAAGGGTCAAGGTCCGGGGAGCAGTACTTC
>TRBD2|TRBV20-1|once|16|TRBJ2-7
CSAIFSGRVSHYEQYF
TGCAGTGCTATATTTAGCGGGAGGGTTTCCCACTACGAGCAGTACTTC
>NA|TRBV19|few|16|TRBJ2-6
CASSKGIDSGANVLTF
TGTGCCAGTAGTAAAGGGATCGACTCTGGGGCCAACGTCCTGACTTTC
>NA|TRBV7-9|many|14|TRBJ2-5
CASSSGEYQETQYF
TGTGCCAGCAGCTCAGGAGAGTACCAAGAGACCCAGTACTTC
>TRBD2|TRBV20-1|NA|16|TRBJ2-2
CSARGEGLAGPGELFF
TGCAGTGCTAGAGGTGAAGGACTAGCGGGACCCGGGGAGCTGTTTTTT
>TRBD1|TRBV19|many|18|TRBJ1-5
CASSLRTGTGFSNQPQHF
TGTGCCAGTAGTCTCCGAACCGGGACAGGGTTTAGCAATCAGCCCCAGCATTTT
>TRBD2|TRBV7-9|NA|21|TRBJ2-7
CASRQESRGGVNRKPDYEQYF
TGTGCCAGCAGACAAGAGTCCCGGGGGGGGGTAAACCGAAAGCCAGACTACGAGCAGTACTTC
>NA|TRBV5-1|many|14|TRBJ1-1
CASSPRLVNTEAFF
TGCGCCAGCAGCCCCCGGTTGGTGAACACTGAAGCTTTCTTT
>TRBD2|TRBV11-1|NA|20|TRBJ2-6
CASSATGLAGGGLGANVLTF
TGTGCCAGCAGCGCGACAGGACTAGCGGGAGGGGGATTGGGGGCCAACGTCCTGACTTTC
>NA|TRBV7-9|NA|11|TRBJ2-7
CASSSQDEQYF
TGTGCCAGCAGCTCCCAGGATGAGCAGTACTTC
>TRBD2|TRBV7-2|NA|13|TRBJ2-7
CASSQPGLKEQYF
TGCGCCAGCAGCCAACCGGGACTAAAGGAGCAGTACTTC
>NA|TRBV2|NA|12|TRBJ2-3
CASRGTGDTQYF
TGTGCCAGCAGGGGGACCGGGGATACGCAGTATTTT
>TRBD1|TRBV6-1|many|15|TRBJ1-1
CASSDVTGLNTEAFF
TGTGCCAGCAGTGACGTGACAGGGTTGAACACTGAAGCTTTCTTT
>NA|TRBV2|few|14|TRBJ2-1
CASSGPRGYNEQFF
TGTGCCAGCAGTGGTCCAAGGGGGTACAATGAGCAGTTCTTC
>TRBD2|TRBV15|NA|16|TRBJ2-3
CATSSSGRASTDTQYF
TGTGCCACCAGCAGTAGCGGGAGGGCTAGCACAGATACGCAGTATTTT
>NA|TRBV20-1|once|14|TRBJ1-5
CSATRGAGGQPQHF
TGCAGTGCCACTAGGGGAGCCGGCGGTCAGCCCCAGCATTTT
>NA|TRBV4-1|NA|13|TRBJ1-1
CASSPTGFGGAFF
TGCGCCAGCAGCCCTACAGGGTTCGGCGGAGCTTTCTTT
>NA|TRBV3-1|many|13|TRBJ1-1
CASSQVDGPEAFF
TGTGCCAGCAGCCAAGTAGATGGTCCTGAAGCTTTCTTT
>NA|TRBV6-2/TRBV6-3|many|17|TRBJ1-1
CASSTIGTRAPDTEAFF
TGTGCCAGCAGTACAATCGGGACAAGGGCCCCCGACACTGAAGCTTTCTTT
>TRBD1|TRBV7-2|NA|13|TRBJ1-2
CASSLGDRDGYTF
TGTGCCAGCAGCTTAGGGGACAGGGATGGCTACACCTTC
>NA|TRBV5-6|NA|18|TRBJ2-6
CASSLGTASYSGANVLTF
TGTGCCAGCAGCTTGGGGACAGCGTCCTACTCTGGGGCCAACGTCCTGACTTTC
>NA|TRBV15|many|13|TRBJ1-5
CATSRDKGQPQHF
TGTGCCACCAGCAGAGATAAGGGTCAGCCCCAGCATTTT
>NA|TRBV27|NA|13|TRBJ2-7
CASSSDSPNEQYF
TGTGCCAGCAGTTCGGACTCACCCAACGAGCAGTACTTC
>NA|TRBV24-1|NA|11|TRBJ2-1
CATSQLSEQFF
TGTGCCACCAGTCAGCTAAGCGAGCAGTTCTTC
>TRBD2|TRBV29-1|NA|16|TRBJ2-5
CSVEGGLAGGQETQYF
TGCAGCGTTGAAGGGGGGCTAGCGGGAGGCCAAGAGACCCAGTACTTC